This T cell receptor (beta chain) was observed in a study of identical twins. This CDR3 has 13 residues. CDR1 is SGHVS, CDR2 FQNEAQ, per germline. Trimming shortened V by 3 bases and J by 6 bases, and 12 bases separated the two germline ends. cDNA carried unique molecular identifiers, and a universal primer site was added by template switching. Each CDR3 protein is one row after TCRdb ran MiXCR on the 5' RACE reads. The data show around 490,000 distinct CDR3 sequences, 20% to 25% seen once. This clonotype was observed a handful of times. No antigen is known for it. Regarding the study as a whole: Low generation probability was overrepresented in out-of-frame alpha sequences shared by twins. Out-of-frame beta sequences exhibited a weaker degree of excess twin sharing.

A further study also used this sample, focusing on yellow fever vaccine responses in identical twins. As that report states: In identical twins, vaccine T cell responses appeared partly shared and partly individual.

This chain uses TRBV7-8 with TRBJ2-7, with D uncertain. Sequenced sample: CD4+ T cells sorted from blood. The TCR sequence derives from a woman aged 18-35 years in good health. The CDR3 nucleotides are TGTGCCAGCAGCTTCGTGGGATTGTTCGAGCAGTACTTC. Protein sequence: CASSFVGLFEQYF.